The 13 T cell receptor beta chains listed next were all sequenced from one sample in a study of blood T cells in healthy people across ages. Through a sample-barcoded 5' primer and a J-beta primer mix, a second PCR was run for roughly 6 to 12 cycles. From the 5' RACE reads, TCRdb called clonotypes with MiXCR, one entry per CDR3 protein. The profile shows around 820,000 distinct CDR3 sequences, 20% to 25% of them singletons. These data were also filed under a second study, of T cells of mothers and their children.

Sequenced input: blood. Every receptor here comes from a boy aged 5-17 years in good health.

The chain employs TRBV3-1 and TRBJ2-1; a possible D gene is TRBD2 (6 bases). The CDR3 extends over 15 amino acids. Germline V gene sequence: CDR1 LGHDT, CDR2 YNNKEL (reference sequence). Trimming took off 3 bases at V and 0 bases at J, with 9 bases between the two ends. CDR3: CASSQRDFSYNEQFF. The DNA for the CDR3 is TGTGCCAGCAGCCAGCGGGACTTCTCCTACAATGAGCAGTTCTTC.

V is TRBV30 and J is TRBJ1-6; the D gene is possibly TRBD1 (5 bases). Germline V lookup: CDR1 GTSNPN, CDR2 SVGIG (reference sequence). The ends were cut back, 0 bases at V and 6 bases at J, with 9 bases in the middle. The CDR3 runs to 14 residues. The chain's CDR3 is CAWSVGTTNSPLHF. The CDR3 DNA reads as TGTGCCTGGAGTGTAGGGACTACTAATTCACCCCTCCACTTT.

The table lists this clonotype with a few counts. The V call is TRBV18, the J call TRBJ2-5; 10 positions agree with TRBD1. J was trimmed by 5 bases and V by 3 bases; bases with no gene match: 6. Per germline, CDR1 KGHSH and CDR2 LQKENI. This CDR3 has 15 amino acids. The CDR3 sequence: CASSPWDRGLETQYF. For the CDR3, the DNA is TGTGCCAGCTCACCGTGGGACAGGGGTCTGGAGACCCAGTACTTC.

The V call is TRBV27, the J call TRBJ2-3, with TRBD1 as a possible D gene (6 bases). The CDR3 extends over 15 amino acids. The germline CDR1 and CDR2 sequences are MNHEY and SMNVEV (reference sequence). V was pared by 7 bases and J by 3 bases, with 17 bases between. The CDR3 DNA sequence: TGTGCCAGCACCCTCAATTCAGGGGCGACAGATACGCAGTATTTT. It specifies CASTLNSGATDTQYF.

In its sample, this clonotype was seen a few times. This CDR3 is CASTQYPPTGQETQYF. The DNA of the CDR3 is TGTGCCAGCACTCAATACCCCCCGACAGGACAAGAGACCCAGTACTTC. The J gene is TRBJ2-7, the V gene TRBV9; a possible D gene is TRBD1 (6 bases). TRBJ2-5 matches the DNA end more closely, so the J call is doubtful. CDR3 size: 16 residues. CDR1 and CDR2 (germline): SGDLS, YYNGEE.

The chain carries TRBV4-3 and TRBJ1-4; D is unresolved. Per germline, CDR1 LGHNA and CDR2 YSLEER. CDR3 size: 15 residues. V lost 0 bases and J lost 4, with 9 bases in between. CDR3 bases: TGCGCCAGCAGCCAAGATCCGCTGGATAATGAAAAACTGTTTTTT. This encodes CASSQDPLDNEKLFF.

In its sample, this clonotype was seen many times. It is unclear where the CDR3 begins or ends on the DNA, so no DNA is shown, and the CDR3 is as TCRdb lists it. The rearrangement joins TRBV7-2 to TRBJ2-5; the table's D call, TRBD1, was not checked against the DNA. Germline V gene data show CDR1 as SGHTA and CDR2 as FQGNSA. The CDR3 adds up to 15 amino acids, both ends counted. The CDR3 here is CASSLSGSGRAHPFF.

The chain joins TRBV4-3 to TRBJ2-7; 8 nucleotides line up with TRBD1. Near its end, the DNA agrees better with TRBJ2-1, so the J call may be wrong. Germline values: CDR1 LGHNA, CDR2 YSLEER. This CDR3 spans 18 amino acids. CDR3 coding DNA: TGCGCCAGCAGCCAAAAAGTATTCGGGACAGGTCCCTACAATGAGCAGTTCTTC. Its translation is CASSQKVFGTGPYNEQFF.

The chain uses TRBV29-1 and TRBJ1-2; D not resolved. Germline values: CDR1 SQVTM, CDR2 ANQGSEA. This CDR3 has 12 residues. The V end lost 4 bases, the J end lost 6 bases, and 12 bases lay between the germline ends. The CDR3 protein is CSVVSGVHGYTF. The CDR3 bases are TGCAGCGTTGTATCAGGAGTCCATGGCTACACCTTC.

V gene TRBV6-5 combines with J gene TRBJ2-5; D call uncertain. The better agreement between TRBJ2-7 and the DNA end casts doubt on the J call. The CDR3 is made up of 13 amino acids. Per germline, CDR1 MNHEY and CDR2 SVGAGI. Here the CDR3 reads CASSYASSYEQYF. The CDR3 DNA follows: TGTGCCAGCAGTTACGCCAGTTCCTACGAGCAGTACTTC.

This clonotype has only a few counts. The CDR3 region is CASSAGLAGVRSGTQYF. CDR3 sequence (DNA): TGTGCCAGCAGCGCGGGACTAGCGGGAGTCCGCTCGGGGACCCAGTACTTC. The chain links TRBV7-2 to TRBJ2-5, with TRBD2 matching over 14 bases. In germline, CDR1 is SGHTA, CDR2 FQGNSA. CDR3 length equals 17 residues. J was trimmed by 7 bases and V by 5 bases; bases with no gene match: 12.

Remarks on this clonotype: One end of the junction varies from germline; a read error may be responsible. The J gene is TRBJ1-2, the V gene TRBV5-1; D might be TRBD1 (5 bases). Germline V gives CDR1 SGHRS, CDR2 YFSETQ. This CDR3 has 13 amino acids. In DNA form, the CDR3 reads TGTGCCAGCAGCGGCGGGGCCATTTATGGCTACACCTTC. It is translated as CASSGGAIYGYTF.

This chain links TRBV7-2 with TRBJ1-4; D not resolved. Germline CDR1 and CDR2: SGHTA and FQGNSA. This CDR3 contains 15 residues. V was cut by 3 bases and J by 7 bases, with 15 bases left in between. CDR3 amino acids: CASSFRPGQAEKLFF. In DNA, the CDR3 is TGTGCCAGCAGCTTTCGGCCTGGGCAGGCTGAAAAACTGTTTTTT.